The rows below give T cell receptor beta chains drawn from one sample of a study of blood T cells in healthy people across ages. TCRdb passed the 5' RACE reads through MiXCR, listing each CDR3 protein once. The sample holds approximately 810,000 distinct CDR3 sequences, under 30% seen once. The sequenced material came from blood. Receptors originate from a woman of 80 years or more in good health. Each CDR3 is given with its conserved first and last residue. A D gene is named only where the DNA matches it firmly. Expanded clones get a size class; other rows say once, few or many, or leave the size out.

V gene: TRBV12-3/TRBV12-4; clone size: many; J gene: TRBJ2-1; D gene: TRBD2; CDR3 protein: CASSISGGKSSYNEQFF
V gene: TRBV21-1; clone size: many; J gene: .; D gene: .; CDR3 protein: CASTLTHEQYF
V gene: TRBV7-2; clone size: .; J gene: TRBJ2-2; D gene: TRBD2; CDR3 protein: CAGSIGLAGNTGELFF
V gene: TRBV15; clone size: many; J gene: TRBJ2-7; D gene: .; CDR3 protein: CATSMMSDEQYF
V gene: TRBV29-1; clone size: many; J gene: TRBJ2-7; D gene: .; CDR3 protein: CSVEGDVPGHPNHEQYF
V gene: TRBV27; clone size: .; J gene: TRBJ1-6; D gene: TRBD1; CDR3 protein: CASSHERTGDSPLHF
V gene: TRBV6-4; clone size: few; J gene: TRBJ1-5; D gene: .; CDR3 protein: CASSDGVSNQPQHF
V gene: TRBV5-1; clone size: many; J gene: TRBJ2-3; D gene: TRBD1; CDR3 protein: CASSSRRGRGTDTQYF
V gene: TRBV12-3/TRBV12-4; clone size: few; J gene: TRBJ1-1; D gene: TRBD1; CDR3 protein: CASRYTGGADEAFF
V gene: TRBV4-2; clone size: few; J gene: TRBJ2-1; D gene: .; CDR3 protein: CASSPGRYNEQFF
V gene: TRBV5-6; clone size: many; J gene: TRBJ2-5; D gene: .; CDR3 protein: CASSQVPRGSHQETQYF
V gene: TRBV2; clone size: .; J gene: TRBJ1-4; D gene: .; CDR3 protein: CASTAQGGEKLFF
V gene: TRBV14; clone size: .; J gene: TRBJ2-1; D gene: .; CDR3 protein: CASSLIYEQFF
V gene: TRBV6-2/TRBV6-3; clone size: .; J gene: TRBJ1-1; D gene: TRBD1; CDR3 protein: CASSRTGTTTEAFF
V gene: TRBV18; clone size: few; J gene: TRBJ2-3; D gene: TRBD1; CDR3 protein: CASSRISGQGSADTQYF
V gene: TRBV20-1; clone size: .; J gene: TRBJ1-5; D gene: TRBD1; CDR3 protein: CSAIPDRGRLEPQHF
V gene: TRBV7-9; clone size: .; J gene: TRBJ1-5; D gene: .; CDR3 protein: CANRRPLRDQPQHF
V gene: TRBV20-1; clone size: .; J gene: TRBJ2-2; D gene: TRBD1; CDR3 protein: CSAREGQNTGERFF
V gene: TRBV10-1; clone size: .; J gene: TRBJ2-1; D gene: TRBD1; CDR3 protein: CASSVSRGQGNEQFF
V gene: TRBV6-1; clone size: few; J gene: TRBJ1-4; D gene: .; CDR3 protein: CASIPLGNNEKLFF
V gene: TRBV28; clone size: few; J gene: TRBJ2-3; D gene: TRBD2; CDR3 protein: CASGYSGGLTDTQYF
V gene: TRBV3-1; clone size: .; J gene: TRBJ1-2; D gene: .; CDR3 protein: CASSQAMYGYTF
V gene: TRBV4-1; clone size: .; J gene: TRBJ2-1; D gene: TRBD2; CDR3 protein: CASSHLAGVNNEQFF
V gene: TRBV4-3; clone size: .; J gene: TRBJ1-6; D gene: .; CDR3 protein: CASSQDLMDNSPLHF
V gene: TRBV11-2; clone size: .; J gene: TRBJ2-3; D gene: TRBD2; CDR3 protein: CASSSHPRLAGAMRADTQYF
V gene: TRBV6-6; clone size: few; J gene: TRBJ2-7; D gene: TRBD2; CDR3 protein: CASSYDAGLDNEQYF
V gene: TRBV12-3/TRBV12-4; clone size: few; J gene: TRBJ1-5; D gene: TRBD1; CDR3 protein: CASSWDRGYNQPQHF
V gene: TRBV20-1; clone size: few; J gene: TRBJ2-2; D gene: .; CDR3 protein: CSALRTVPNTGELFF
V gene: TRBV12-3/TRBV12-4; clone size: few; J gene: TRBJ2-1; D gene: .; CDR3 protein: CASSFVLTFLFDEQFF
V gene: TRBV6-2/TRBV6-3; clone size: many; J gene: TRBJ1-2; D gene: .; CDR3 protein: CASRPRQWDYGYTF
V gene: TRBV6-5; clone size: .; J gene: TRBJ1-6; D gene: .; CDR3 protein: CASSRDPSAPSPLHF
V gene: TRBV9; clone size: many; J gene: TRBJ1-1; D gene: .; CDR3 protein: CASSLRDRYTEAFF
V gene: TRBV2; clone size: .; J gene: TRBJ1-4; D gene: .; CDR3 protein: CASTRGAPEKLFF
V gene: TRBV6-5; clone size: .; J gene: TRBJ2-5; D gene: .; CDR3 protein: CASSYRVDREPNNEQYF
V gene: TRBV6-2/TRBV6-3; clone size: .; J gene: .; D gene: TRBD1; CDR3 protein: CASSTPGQGAHEQYF
V gene: TRBV7-9; clone size: .; J gene: TRBJ1-2; D gene: TRBD1; CDR3 protein: CASSFAGTGGAADYTF
V gene: TRBV19; clone size: .; J gene: TRBJ1-5; D gene: .; CDR3 protein: CASSMAVSNQPQHF
V gene: TRBV4-1; clone size: few; J gene: TRBJ1-2; D gene: .; CDR3 protein: CASSQTPTGFGYTF
V gene: TRBV6-2/TRBV6-3; clone size: .; J gene: TRBJ1-4; D gene: TRBD1; CDR3 protein: CASRPLDRIEEKLFF
V gene: TRBV3-1; clone size: .; J gene: TRBJ2-1; D gene: TRBD1; CDR3 protein: CASSQAIQGNYYEQFF
V gene: TRBV7-2; clone size: many; J gene: TRBJ2-1; D gene: TRBD1; CDR3 protein: CASSPVRFSGDRAGNEQFF
V gene: TRBV7-9; clone size: .; J gene: TRBJ1-2; D gene: .; CDR3 protein: CAGSPGPAYGYTF
V gene: TRBV2; clone size: many; J gene: TRBJ2-5; D gene: TRBD1; CDR3 protein: CASSPAELQGISGETQYF
V gene: TRBV3-1; clone size: many; J gene: TRBJ2-5; D gene: .; CDR3 protein: CASSQWSGSDQETQYF
V gene: TRBV11-2; clone size: many; J gene: TRBJ2-3; D gene: TRBD2; CDR3 protein: CASSLDLLAGGTDTQYF
V gene: TRBV4-3; clone size: .; J gene: TRBJ1-6; D gene: .; CDR3 protein: CASSQRWRENSPLHF
V gene: TRBV5-6; clone size: .; J gene: TRBJ2-5; D gene: TRBD1; CDR3 protein: CASSPWTGWGAETQYF
V gene: TRBV18; clone size: few; J gene: TRBJ2-1; D gene: TRBD2; CDR3 protein: CASAISRAGDEQFF
V gene: TRBV20-1; clone size: .; J gene: TRBJ2-1; D gene: .; CDR3 protein: CSARTWNYNEQFF
V gene: TRBV6-5; clone size: many; J gene: TRBJ2-3; D gene: .; CDR3 protein: CASRRTPYGTDTQYF
V gene: TRBV7-2; clone size: many; J gene: TRBJ2-5; D gene: TRBD2; CDR3 protein: CASSTRLAGGPETQYF
V gene: TRBV2; clone size: .; J gene: .; D gene: .; CDR3 protein: CASRATVKETQYF